The 27 T cell receptor beta chains presented below share a single source sample, sequenced in a study of blood T cells in healthy people across ages. The use of a sample-barcoded 5' primer and a J-beta primer mix characterized a second PCR of 7 to 11 cycles. TCRdb ran MiXCR on the 5' RACE reads and lists one entry per CDR3 protein. The sample has approximately 290,000 distinct CDR3 sequences, less than 30% seen once; the top ten hold 25% to 35%. Sequencing was done on a sample of blood. The receptors originated from a woman in her 70s in good health.

This clonotype was found a few times. The genes are TRBV6-1 and TRBJ1-2; 10 nucleotides align to TRBD1. With 2 bases clipped from V and 4 bases from J, the junction kept 7 bases outside the gene matches. The CDR3 consists of 16 residues. Germline-derived CDR1 and CDR2 are MNHNS and SASEGT. This CDR3 reads CASSESLGQGFYGYTF. As DNA, the CDR3 is TGTGCCAGCAGTGAATCTCTGGGACAGGGGTTCTATGGCTACACCTTC.

The chain couples TRBV29-1 to TRBJ1-1, with D maybe TRBD1 (5 bases). Trimming left V 7 bases short and J 1 base short, with 16 bases between. The CDR3 extends over 14 amino acids. Germline CDR1 is SQVTM and CDR2 is ANQGSEA. CDR3 sequence reads: CSAGLTGTNTEAFF. Here the CDR3 DNA reads TGCAGCGCCGGGTTAACAGGTACGAACACTGAAGCTTTCTTT.

This clonotype was seen a few times. The chain links TRBV29-1 to TRBJ2-3, with D uncertain. Trimming took off 4 bases at V and 1 base at J, with 9 bases between the two ends. Germline lookup yields CDR1 SQVTM and CDR2 ANQGSEA. The CDR3 spans 13 residues. CDR3: CSVAQRRTDTQYF. The CDR3 DNA is TGCAGCGTTGCCCAGCGCCGCACAGATACGCAGTATTTT.

The chain is built from TRBV28 and TRBJ2-7; D might be TRBD1 (7 bases). The germline V gene has CDR1 MDHEN and CDR2 SYDVKM. This CDR3 spans 16 amino acids. V was pared by 6 bases and J by 2 bases, with 20 bases between. This chain's CDR3 is CASRTTGAGGPYEQYF. In DNA, the CDR3 is TGTGCCAGCAGAACAACAGGGGCCGGGGGCCCCTACGAGCAGTACTTC. The full variable domain, completed using reference TRBV28 and TRBJ2-7, is DVKVTQSSRYLVKRTGEKVFLECVQDMDHENMFWYRQDPGLGLRLIYFSYDVKMKEKGDIPEGYSVSREKKERFSLILESASTNQTSMYLCASRTTGAGGPYEQYFGPGTRLTVT.

In this sample, this clonotype turned up a few times. The chain employs TRBV5-1 and TRBJ2-1; 9 nucleotides match TRBD1. This CDR3 is built from 15 residues. J lost 5 bases, V lost 3 bases, and 6 bases had no gene match. CDR1 and CDR2 from the germline V gene are SGHRS and YFSETQ. The CDR3: CASSSGTGSHNEQFF. CDR3 nucleotide sequence: TGCGCCAGCAGCTCCGGGACAGGGAGTCACAATGAGCAGTTCTTC.

V gene TRBV27 combines with J gene TRBJ2-4; 8 bases align to TRBD1. V shed 6 bases and J 13 bases; nucleotides not matched to a gene: 11. The CDR3 extends over 13 amino acids. Germline CDR1 reads MNHEY; CDR2 reads SMNVEV (reference sequence). This chain's CDR3 is CASRSYETGEQYF. The CDR3 region has the DNA TGTGCCAGCAGATCTTACGAGACAGGGGAACAGTACTTC.

This chain links TRBV12-3 or TRBV12-4 with TRBJ2-5; 10 nucleotides match TRBD2. The CDR3 length is 15 residues. The trim removed 5 bases at V and 11 bases at J, leaving 14 bases unmatched. The CDR3, as DNA: TGTGCCAGCAGTGGGATAGCGGGAGGCCCTCGGGAGCAGTACTTC. Residues: CASSGIAGGPREQYF.

This clonotype showed up just a few times. V and J are TRBV20-1 and TRBJ1-6; D may be TRBD1 (6 bases). The V gene lost 3 bases and the J gene lost 7 bases, with 13 bases spanning the gap. The germline CDR1 and CDR2 sequences are DFQATT and SNEGSKA (reference sequence). CDR3 length equals 14 residues. CDR3 in amino acids: CSAREGGPNSPLHF. In nucleotides, the CDR3 is TGCAGTGCTAGGGAGGGGGGACCAAATTCACCCCTCCACTTT.

The chain joins TRBV7-8 to TRBJ2-3; TRBD2 aligns across 15 bases. The V and J ends lost 4 bases and 10 bases, in that order; junction bases with no gene match: 15. Germline-derived CDR1 and CDR2 are SGHVS and FQNEAQ. The CDR3 sequence is 18 residues long. The CDR3 reads CASSSAGTSGGLRRAQYF. The CDR3 DNA reads TGTGCCAGCAGCTCTGCCGGGACTAGCGGGGGGCTTCGGCGTGCGCAGTATTTT.

The chain is built from TRBV29-1 and TRBJ1-1; 9 bases line up with TRBD1. The CDR3 covers 17 residues. J lost 1 base, V lost 3 bases, and 12 bases had no gene match. Germline lookup yields CDR1 SQVTM and CDR2 ANQGSEA. CDR3 residues: CSVDLSTGGIENTEAFF. In DNA form, the CDR3 reads TGCAGCGTTGATCTCTCGACAGGGGGGATAGAGAACACTGAAGCTTTCTTT. The variable domain in full, with the rest retrieved from reference TRBV29-1 and TRBJ1-1, is SAVISQKPSRDICQRGTSLTIQCQVDSQVTMMFWYRQQPGQSLTLIATANQGSEATYESGFVIDKFPISRPNLTFSTLTVSNMSPEDSSIYLCSVDLSTGGIENTEAFFGQGTRLTVV.

This clonotype showed up just a few times. CDR3 DNA: TGTGCCAGCAGCCTGATGACAGGGAACTATGGCTACACCTTC. Protein sequence: CASSLMTGNYGYTF. The chain recombines TRBV12-3 or TRBV12-4 with TRBJ1-2; 7 bases align to TRBD1. The ends lost 6 bases at V and 2 bases at J; junction bases unmatched: 6. The CDR3 is 14 residues long.

The chain uses TRBV5-6 and TRBJ2-3; 7 bases are shared with TRBD2. In germline, CDR1 is SGHDT, CDR2 YYEEEE. V lost 4 bases, J lost 6 bases, and 11 bases stayed unmatched. CDR3 size: 15 residues. The CDR3 coding sequence is TGTGCCAGCAGCCAACGCCGGGACTATGGGGATACGCAGTATTTT. Translation gives CASSQRRDYGDTQYF.

This clonotype came up many times. The CDR3 bases are TGTGCCAGCAGTTTAATTACCGGGGACGGCAAAAACATTCAGTACTTC. The encoded protein is CASSLITGDGKNIQYF. The V call is TRBV28, the J call TRBJ2-4; D is possibly TRBD1 or TRBD2 (5 bases each). CDR1 is MDHEN and CDR2 is SYDVKM in the germline V gene. The CDR3 extends over 16 amino acids. Trimming cost V 2 bases and J 3 bases, with 14 bases left between them.

The chain is built from TRBV6-6 and TRBJ2-5; D remains unclear. The DNA end favors TRBJ2-1, so the J call may be wrong. The CDR3 has 12 amino acids. Germline V gene data show CDR1 as MNHNY and CDR2 as SVGAGI (reference sequence). This CDR3 reads CASSSGTLEQFF. CDR3 bases: TGTGCCAGCAGTTCCGGCACCCTTGAGCAGTTCTTC.

The chain recombines TRBV11-2 with TRBJ2-2, with D maybe TRBD1 (5 bases). V lost 6 bases to trimming and J lost 3 bases, with 11 bases between them. This CDR3 has 14 amino acids. Per germline, CDR1 SGHAT and CDR2 FQNNGV. CDR3: CASRYTGDTGELFF. The CDR3 bases are TGTGCCAGCAGATATACAGGAGACACCGGGGAGCTGTTTTTT.

V is TRBV5-1 and J is TRBJ2-3; the match to TRBD2 covers 8 bases. The V and J ends lost 5 bases and 0 bases, in that order; junction bases with no gene match: 5. Germline V lookup: CDR1 SGHRS, CDR2 YFSETQ. CDR3 length: 15 residues. The CDR3 DNA sequence: TGCGCCAGCAGGAGCGGGGGCCCTAGCACAGATACGCAGTATTTT. Its protein is CASRSGGPSTDTQYF.

The chain recombines TRBV12-3 or TRBV12-4 with TRBJ2-1; weak D call: TRBD2 (5 bases). Trimming removed 2 bases from V and 7 bases from J, with 24 bases in between. The CDR3 is 18 residues long. CDR3 amino acids: CASSLHRGGPTSGNEQFF. CDR3 nucleotides: TGTGCCAGCAGTTTACATCGCGGAGGTCCCACTTCTGGGAATGAGCAGTTCTTC.

Only a few counts were recorded for this clonotype. This sequence joins TRBV6-5 and TRBJ2-7; D not resolved. V was clipped by 6 bases and J by 2 bases, with 11 bases between them. CDR1 is MNHEY, CDR2 SVGAGI, per germline. The CDR3 runs to 13 residues. The CDR3 loop is CASSKGQTYEQYF. The CDR3 DNA sequence: TGTGCCAGCAGCAAAGGGCAGACCTACGAGCAGTACTTC.

V is TRBV15 and J is TRBJ2-3; 10 bases are a match to TRBD2. This CDR3 contains 15 residues. The V gene end was trimmed by 2 bases and the J gene end by 4 bases; junction bases not matched to a gene: 3. Germline V CDR1 and CDR2: LNHNV, YYDKDF (reference sequence). The CDR3 DNA reads TGTGCCACCAGCAGATCTAGCGGGAGCGCAGATACGCAGTATTTT. It is translated as CATSRSSGSADTQYF.

This chain links TRBV28 with TRBJ1-1, with TRBD1 as a possible D gene (5 bases). V was clipped by 2 bases and J by 0 bases, with 7 bases between them. CDR3 length: 14 residues. The V gene's germline CDR1 is MDHEN and CDR2 SYDVKM. CDR3 loop: CASSLPGVNTEAFF. CDR3 DNA: TGTGCCAGCAGTTTACCGGGGGTGAACACTGAAGCTTTCTTT.

This clonotype was seen more than once but under ten times. V and J are TRBV7-2 and TRBJ2-7; D call uncertain. Trimming pared 5 bases from V and 5 bases from J, leaving 10 bases between. The germline CDR1 and CDR2 sequences are SGHTA and FQGNSA. The CDR3 loop spans 12 amino acids. This chain's CDR3 is CASSANINEQYF. As DNA, the CDR3 is TGTGCCAGCAGCGCGAACATCAACGAGCAGTACTTC.

This chain links TRBV20-1 with TRBJ2-2, with 7 bases aligning to TRBD2. Germline V CDR1 and CDR2: DFQATT, SNEGSKA (reference sequence). This CDR3 has 17 residues. J gave up 8 bases and V 2 bases, and 17 bases lay outside the gene matches. The CDR3 coding sequence is TGCAGTGCTAGAACAATGGGTAGGGTGCGGGAGACTGGGGAGCTGTTTTTT. This codes for CSARTMGRVRETGELFF.

This rearrangement joins TRBV4-1 to TRBJ1-1; 8 nucleotides match TRBD1. CDR1 MGHRA and CDR2 YSYEKL come from the germline V gene. The length of the CDR3 is 16 residues. With 4 bases clipped from V and 0 bases from J, the junction kept 7 bases outside the gene matches. The CDR3 sequence: CASSRGTGSMNTEAFF. The CDR3 nucleotides read TGCGCCAGCAGCCGAGGGACAGGATCTATGAACACTGAAGCTTTCTTT.

The chain uses TRBV29-1 and TRBJ2-1, with D unclear. The DNA end lines up better with TRBJ2-5; the J call may be wrong. Germline assignment: CDR1 SQVTM and CDR2 ANQGSEA. This CDR3 has 12 amino acids. CDR3 DNA sequence: TGCAGCGTTGAGGCTGGTGACACTCTCCAGTACTTC. The encoded protein is CSVEAGDTLQYF.

The J gene is TRBJ2-1, the V gene TRBV7-2; perhaps TRBD2 as D (6 bases). Looked up from germline, CDR1 is SGHTA and CDR2 is FQGNSA. This CDR3 contains 15 residues. V gave up 5 bases and J gave up 0 bases, with 11 bases separating them. The CDR3 nucleotides are TGTGCCAGCAGCATCCGGGGGATCTCCTACAATGAGCAGTTCTTC. It is translated as CASSIRGISYNEQFF.

This clonotype was counted only a few times. The chain has TRBV5-5 and TRBJ2-1; TRBD2 aligns across 14 bases. The trim removed 4 bases at V and 6 bases at J, leaving 6 bases unmatched. Looked up from germline, CDR1 is SGHKS and CDR2 is YYEKEE (reference sequence). CDR3 length: 16 residues. The CDR3 is CASSPPGTSGGNEQFF. The CDR3 bases are TGTGCCAGCAGCCCACCCGGGACTAGCGGGGGCAATGAGCAGTTCTTC.

The J gene is TRBJ2-5, the V gene TRBV13; 9 bases are shared with TRBD2. The J call may be wrong; the DNA end is better matched by TRBJ2-1. CDR1 is PRHDT and CDR2 is FYEKMQ in the germline V gene (reference sequence). The CDR3 loop spans 13 amino acids. The CDR3 coding sequence is TGTGCCAGCAGCTTTCGGACTAGCGTAGAGCAGTTCTTC. Residues: CASSFRTSVEQFF.